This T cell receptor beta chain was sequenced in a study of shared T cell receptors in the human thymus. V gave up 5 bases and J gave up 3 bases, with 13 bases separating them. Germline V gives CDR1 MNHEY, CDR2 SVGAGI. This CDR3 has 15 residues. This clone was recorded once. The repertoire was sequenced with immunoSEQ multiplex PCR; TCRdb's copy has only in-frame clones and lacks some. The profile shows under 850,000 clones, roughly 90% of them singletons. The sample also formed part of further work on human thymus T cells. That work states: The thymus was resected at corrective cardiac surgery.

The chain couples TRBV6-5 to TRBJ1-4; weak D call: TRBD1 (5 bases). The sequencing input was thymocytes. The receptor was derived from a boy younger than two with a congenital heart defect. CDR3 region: CASSHRGAANEKLFF. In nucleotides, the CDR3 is TGTGCCAGCAGTCATAGGGGTGCGGCTAATGAAAAACTGTTTTTT.